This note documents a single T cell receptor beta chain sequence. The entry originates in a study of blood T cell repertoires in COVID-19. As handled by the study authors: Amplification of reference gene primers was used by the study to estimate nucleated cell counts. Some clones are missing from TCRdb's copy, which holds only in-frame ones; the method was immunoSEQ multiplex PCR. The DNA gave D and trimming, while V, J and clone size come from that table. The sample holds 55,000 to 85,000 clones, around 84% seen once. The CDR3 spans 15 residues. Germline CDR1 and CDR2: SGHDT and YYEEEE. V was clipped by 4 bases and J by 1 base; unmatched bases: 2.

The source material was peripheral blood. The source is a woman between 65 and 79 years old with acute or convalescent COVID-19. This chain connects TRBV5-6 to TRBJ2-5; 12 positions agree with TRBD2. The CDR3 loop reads CASSPLAGGQETQYF. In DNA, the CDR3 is TGTGCCAGCAGCCCACTAGCGGGAGGCCAAGAGACCCAGTACTTC. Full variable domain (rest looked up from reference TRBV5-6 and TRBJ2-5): DAGVTQSPTHLIKTRGQQVTLRCSPKSGHDTVSWYQQALGQGPQFIFQYYEEEERQRGNFPDRFSGHQFPNYSSELNVNALLLGDSALYLCASSPLAGGQETQYFGPGTRLLVL.